This T cell receptor beta chain was recovered during a study of cytomegalovirus exposure and HLA in healthy donors. PCR was performed using 60 Vbeta and 13 Jbeta primers. This table comes from immunoSEQ multiplex PCR, and its TCRdb copy is limited to in-frame clones, with some not included. The sample lists tens of thousands of clones; 65% to 80% were seen once. The CDR3 totals 15 residues. The V and J ends lost 0 bases and 2 bases respectively, with 9 bases between them. The germline V gene has CDR1 SGHRS and CDR2 YFSETQ. Specimen: PBMCs. This TCR came from a male donor in good health and CMV-seropositive. V usage is TRBV5-1 and J usage is TRBJ1-3; perhaps TRBD1 as D (6 bases). CDR3 amino acids: CASSLASGAGNTIYF. The CDR3 DNA sequence: TGCGCCAGCAGCTTGGCCTCAGGGGCTGGAAACACCATATATTTT.